This TCR beta chain was captured in a study of T cell repertoires in cytomegalovirus infection. A single record per CDR3 protein comes from TCRdb applying MiXCR to the reads. The data show roughly 150,000 distinct CDR3 sequences, over 25% seen once. This clonotype was counted ten times or more. The antigen is undetermined. Study observations and caveats: Clonotypes of TCR beta that were HLA-C-restricted and CMV-specific dominated the ex vivo response. Pooled public TCR beta family frequency picked out CMV carriers with the relevant HLA.

The ends were cut back, 8 bases at V and 2 bases at J, with 9 bases in the middle. CDR1 is SGHVS and CDR2 is FNYEAQ in the germline V gene. The CDR3 sequence is 13 residues long. The chain uses TRBV7-6 and TRBJ2-2; D is perhaps TRBD1 (6 bases). The sample was CD8+ T cells from cultured PBMCs, taken from culture after CMV antigen stimulation. This clonotype originated in a human donor in good health (CMV status not recorded). Some clones in this sample may be carry-over from other donors' samples. The chain's CDR3 is CASAGDNTGELFF. The CDR3 DNA is TGTGCCAGCGCAGGGGATAACACCGGGGAGCTGTTTTTT.